This T cell receptor beta chain came from a study of vaccination and CD4 T cells after COVID-19. About the study: Culture controls were given either a CEFX pool, an HIV-1 Nef pool, or no peptide.

V trimming: 4 bases; J trimming: 6 bases; junction bases outside the gene matches: 12. Germline V gene lookup returns CDR1 SNHLY and CDR2 FYNNEI. The CDR3 loop spans 17 amino acids. Cultured CD4+ T cell DNA underwent sequencing with the Oncomine TCR Beta short-read assay. TCRdb passed the PCR reads through MiXCR, listing each CDR3 protein once. Of about 14,000 distinct CDR3 sequences listed, roughly 53% are singletons. Study-level findings and limits: There was no significant change from around 21 to 38 median reactive clonotypes.

With regard to this clonotype: Its antigen is unknown.

Treatment: roughly nine-day PBMC culture with coronavirus spike peptide pools or control peptides (ViraFEST assay). After being plated at two million per well, PBMCs were cultured with 9 to 10 IU/ml IL-2 and approximately 9.2 ug/ml peptide pools. Sequencing was carried out using CD4+ T cells from blood, cultured in vitro. The origin of this receptor is a human donor who had recovered from COVID-19. The V gene is TRBV2, the J gene TRBJ1-6; 7 nucleotides line up with TRBD1. The DNA for the CDR3 is TGTGCCAGCAGTGTCATGAGGGACAGTTTGGCTAATTCACCCCTCCACTTT. This gives the protein CASSVMRDSLANSPLHF. The full variable domain, in which reference TRBV2 and TRBJ1-6 provide the parts outside the CDR3, is EPEVTQTPSHQVTQMGQEVILRCVPISNHLYFYWYRQILGQKVEFLVSFYNNEISEKSEIFDDQFSVERPDGSNFTLKIRSTKLEDSAMYFCASSVMRDSLANSPLHFGNGTRLTVT.